This entry concerns a single T cell receptor beta chain. These data are taken from a study of blood T cell repertoires in COVID-19. About the study: Some COVID-19 samples were acute and others convalescent; all came from the United States, Italy and Spain. Sources were T cells, B-cell-depleted T cells, or PBMCs; the material itself was cDNA or gDNA.

Per the original data handling: Estimated nucleated cell counts came from reference gene primer amplification. The assay was immunoSEQ multiplex PCR, and TCRdb's table has in-frame clones only and misses some. Clone size and V and J calls were adopted from that table, with D and trimming inferred from the DNA. The sample holds about 73,000 clones, 84% seen once. In germline, CDR1 is LNHDA, CDR2 SQIVND (reference sequence). V lost 5 bases to trimming and J lost 6 bases; unmatched junction nucleotides: 4. This CDR3 is 13 amino acids long. The V call is TRBV19, the J call TRBJ1-1; TRBD1 agrees at 9 bases. Sequencing was performed on peripheral blood. The sequence came from a human donor in a cohort sampled during active COVID-19. CDR3 sequence (DNA): TGTGCCAGTAGTCGGGGACAGGGCGCTGAAGCTTTCTTT. As protein: CASSRGQGAEAFF.